One sample yielded the 15 T cell receptor beta chains listed below, sequenced in a study of cytomegalovirus exposure and HLA in healthy donors. Sequencing used immunoSEQ multiplex PCR; TCRdb keeps in-frame clones, though not all of them. The sample lists tens of thousands of clones, about 95% occurring once. The sample was PBMCs. The receptors were sampled from a woman aged 18 to 35 in good health and CMV-seropositive.

The gene calls are TRBV11-2 and TRBJ2-3; the match to TRBD2 covers 9 bases. Germline-derived CDR1 and CDR2 are SGHAT and FQNNGV. CDR3 length equals 16 residues. V lost 1 base and J lost 3; bases outside the gene matches: 5. The CDR3 sequence is CASSLGLADPTDTQYF. The CDR3 region has the DNA TGTGCCAGCAGCTTAGGACTAGCGGACCCGACAGATACGCAGTATTTT.

The chain links TRBV28 to TRBJ1-5, with D tentatively TRBD1 (5 bases). Germline-derived CDR1 and CDR2 are MDHEN and SYDVKM. The V end lost 2 bases, the J end lost 3 bases, and 14 bases lay between the germline ends. The CDR3 contains 16 residues. CDR3 protein: CASSLLTREVNQPQHF. CDR3 coding DNA: TGTGCCAGCAGTTTACTAACCAGGGAGGTCAATCAGCCCCAGCATTTT. Full variable domain (remainder filled in from reference TRBV28 and TRBJ1-5): DVKVTQSSRYLVKRTGEKVFLECVQDMDHENMFWYRQDPGLGLRLIYFSYDVKMKEKGDIPEGYSVSREKKERFSLILESASTNQTSMYLCASSLLTREVNQPQHFGDGTRLSIL.

J is TRBJ2-7 and V is TRBV30; weak D call: TRBD1 (5 bases). Trimming cost V 6 bases and J 4 bases, with 10 bases left between them. The length of the CDR3 is 11 residues. Looked up from germline, CDR1 is GTSNPN and CDR2 is SVGIG (reference sequence). Here the CDR3 DNA reads TGTGCCTGTTACCAGGGTTACGAGCAGTACTTC. Amino acid sequence: CACYQGYEQYF.

This chain's CDR3 is CASSWRGGTYGYTF. CDR3 nucleotides: TGTGCCAGCAGTTGGAGGGGGGGAACTTATGGCTACACCTTC. The chain carries TRBV28 and TRBJ1-2, with D perhaps matching TRBD1 (6 bases). The V gene's germline CDR1 is MDHEN and CDR2 SYDVKM. CDR3 length equals 14 residues. The ends were cut back, 4 bases at V and 5 bases at J, with 14 bases in the middle.

The chain carries TRBV15 and TRBJ1-1; D uncertain. Deletions cut 3 bases from V and 0 bases from J, with 8 bases between. This CDR3 comprises 14 residues. CDR1 is LNHNV, CDR2 YYDKDF, per germline (reference sequence). The CDR3 sequence is CATSSEGMNTEAFF. DNA for the CDR3: TGTGCCACCAGCAGCGAGGGAATGAACACTGAAGCTTTCTTT.

The V gene is TRBV9, the J gene TRBJ1-2; D might be TRBD1 (6 bases). Germline CDR1 and CDR2: SGDLS and YYNGEE. V was shortened by 7 bases and J by 5 bases, with 18 bases between the two germline ends. The CDR3 is made up of 14 amino acids. In DNA form, the CDR3 reads TGTGCCAGCGTCCCCGGGGGGGCCGGGTATGGCTACACCTTC. Encoded protein: CASVPGGAGYGYTF.

V gene TRBV7-8 combines with J gene TRBJ2-7, with a weak D call TRBD2 (6 bases). Germline V gene sequence: CDR1 SGHVS, CDR2 FQNEAQ. V was trimmed by 1 base and J by 1 base, leaving 11 bases between them. The CDR3 is made up of 15 amino acids. This CDR3 reads CASSLDVGRSYEQYF. CDR3 nucleotide sequence: TGTGCCAGCAGCTTAGATGTGGGGAGGTCCTACGAGCAGTACTTC.

The chain combines TRBV5-4 with TRBJ1-2, with D possibly being TRBD1 (5 bases). This CDR3 spans 15 amino acids. V was cut by 0 bases and J by 0 bases, with 9 bases left in between. Germline V gene sequence: CDR1 SGHNT, CDR2 YYREEE (reference sequence). This CDR3 reads CASSLGDRANYGYTF. The CDR3 DNA reads as TGTGCCAGCAGCTTGGGTGACAGAGCTAACTATGGCTACACCTTC.

The chain employs TRBV19 and TRBJ2-1; D is perhaps TRBD2 (6 bases). The germline gives CDR1 LNHDA, CDR2 SQIVND (reference sequence). V lost 5 bases, J lost 12 bases, and 26 bases lay in between. This CDR3 comprises 16 residues. CDR3 DNA sequence: TGTGCCAGTAGTCCCGACGGAATCGGAGGGATACGTGGGCAGTTCTTC. It translates to CASSPDGIGGIRGQFF.

This chain uses TRBV15 with TRBJ2-7; 7 bases map to TRBD2. J lost 6 bases, V lost 0 bases, and 14 bases had no gene match. The CDR3 length is 17 residues. Germline CDR1 LNHNV, CDR2 YYDKDF (reference sequence). The CDR3 sequence is CATSRDSGEGPLGEQYF. The CDR3, as DNA: TGTGCCACCAGCAGAGATTCGGGGGAGGGCCCCCTGGGCGAGCAGTACTTC.

The V gene is TRBV27, the J gene TRBJ1-1, with 7 bases identical to TRBD1. V shed 6 bases and J 1 base; nucleotides not matched to a gene: 8. Germline CDR1 is MNHEY and CDR2 is SMNVEV (reference sequence). The CDR3 has 15 residues. The CDR3 loop reads CASRHWDSSNTEAFF. CDR3 DNA sequence: TGTGCCAGCAGGCACTGGGACAGCTCGAACACTGAAGCTTTCTTT.

The rearrangement uses TRBV7-9 and TRBJ2-1; perhaps TRBD1 as D (6 bases). Germline lookup yields CDR1 SEHNR and CDR2 FQNEAQ (reference sequence). The V and J ends lost 6 bases and 5 bases respectively, with 14 bases between them. The CDR3 runs to 14 residues. CDR3 sequence: CASRIQGINNEQFF. CDR3 bases: TGTGCCAGCAGAATCCAGGGGATCAACAATGAGCAGTTCTTC.

The rearrangement joins TRBV4-1 to TRBJ2-7; 12 bases fit TRBD2. The trim removed 3 bases at V and 4 bases at J, leaving 13 bases unmatched. The germline V gene encodes CDR1 MGHRA and CDR2 YSYEKL. The CDR3 spans 18 residues. The CDR3 region has the DNA TGCGCCAGCAGCCAGAGGGCCCTAGCGGGAGGGCCCTTGTACGAGCAGTACTTC. Protein product: CASSQRALAGGPLYEQYF.

The V gene is TRBV5-4, the J gene TRBJ2-7; 9 positions match TRBD2. CDR3 length: 17 residues. Losses at the gene ends were 1 base for V and 7 bases for J; bases not matched to a gene: 15. The germline V gene has CDR1 SGHNT and CDR2 YYREEE (reference sequence). CDR3 protein: CASSLKGGRARLKEQYF. CDR3 nucleotide sequence: TGTGCCAGCAGCTTGAAAGGCGGGAGGGCCCGCCTTAAGGAGCAGTACTTC.

This clone was observed a few times. This chain links TRBV15 with TRBJ1-5; TRBD1 agrees at 9 bases. This CDR3 region has 15 residues. The junction had 4 bases not matched to a gene; V was cut back by 0 bases and J by 7 bases. Germline-derived CDR1 and CDR2 are LNHNV and YYDKDF (reference sequence). The CDR3 region has the DNA TGTGCCACCAGCAGAGAATGGACAGGGGACCAGCCCCAGCATTTT. Protein product: CATSREWTGDQPQHF.